A selection of T cell receptor beta chains follows, all from one sample in a study of CD8 T cells in ankylosing spondylitis. TCRdb redid the calling of the 5' RACE reads with MiXCR, one entry per CDR3 protein. Among about 350,000 distinct CDR3 sequences listed, more than 20% were seen once. Sequencing was performed on blood, either unsorted or a sorted T cell fraction (not recorded which). Every receptor here comes from a male donor with ankylosing spondylitis or in good health (not recorded which). Each CDR3 is given with its conserved first and last residue. A D gene is named only where the DNA matches it firmly. Size tells how often a clone was seen (once, few, many) or the class of an expanded clone, and some rows leave it out.

V gene	J gene	D gene	clone size	CDR3 length	CDR3 protein	CDR3 DNA
TRBV29-1	TRBJ2-7	NA	NA	11	CSVGIGGEQYF	TGCAGCGTTGGTATAGGGGGCGAGCAGTACTTC
TRBV11-2	TRBJ2-2	NA	NA	15	CASSPRMGDTGELFF	TGTGCCAGCAGCCCGCGTATGGGCGACACCGGGGAGCTGTTTTTT
TRBV12-3/TRBV12-4	TRBJ2-7	NA	few	12	CASSARDYEQYF	TGTGCCAGCAGTGCCCGGGACTACGAGCAGTACTTC
TRBV10-1	TRBJ2-2	NA	NA	13	CASSVSGVGELFF	TGCGCCAGCAGTGTATCTGGGGTCGGGGAGCTGTTTTTT
TRBV15	TRBJ2-6	NA	few	16	CATSRDGGSGANVLTF	TGTGCCACCAGCAGAGATGGGGGCTCTGGGGCCAACGTCCTGACTTTC
TRBV29-1	TRBJ2-7	TRBD1	many	13	CSVESGGTYEQYF	TGCAGCGTTGAGTCAGGGGGCACCTACGAGCAGTACTTC
TRBV28	TRBJ2-7	NA	NA	14	CASSLSYTSYEQYF	TGTGCCAGCAGTTTATCTTACACGTCCTACGAGCAGTACTTC
TRBV5-1	TRBJ2-1	NA	few	15	CASSPSNSAADEQFF	TGCGCCAGCAGCCCAAGTAATAGTGCGGCAGATGAGCAGTTCTTC
TRBV6-2/TRBV6-3	TRBJ2-7	TRBD1	NA	18	CASSLLLGTATDSYEQYF	TGTGCCAGCAGTTTACTTCTGGGGACAGCTACCGACTCCTACGAGCAGTACTTC
TRBV3-1	TRBJ2-7	NA	NA	18	CASSQEALYGGRSAEQYF	TGTGCCAGCAGCCAAGAGGCGCTTTATGGGGGACGATCGGCCGAGCAGTACTTC
TRBV20-1	TRBJ2-3	TRBD2	NA	14	CSALTSGSTDTQYF	TGCAGTGCTCTGACTAGCGGGTCCACAGATACGCAGTATTTT
TRBV29-1	TRBJ2-1	TRBD1	few	16	CSVEGRGQGAYNEQFF	TGCAGCGTTGAAGGGAGGGGACAGGGGGCTTACAATGAGCAGTTCTTC
TRBV7-9	TRBJ2-5	TRBD1	few	16	CASSFSLGQGQETQYF	TGTGCCAGCAGCTTCTCCTTGGGACAGGGCCAAGAGACCCAGTACTTC
TRBV7-9	TRBJ2-3	TRBD2	few	15	CASSPTSERTDTQYF	TGTGCCAGCAGCCCCACTAGCGAGCGCACAGATACGCAGTATTTT
TRBV20-1	TRBJ2-1	TRBD2	NA	16	CSARDRLAGTYNEQFF	TGCAGTGCTAGAGATCGCCTAGCGGGGACTTACAATGAGCAGTTCTTC
TRBV15	TRBJ2-3	TRBD2	few	16	CATSGRTSGVADTQYF	TGTGCCACCAGCGGCAGGACTAGCGGGGTGGCAGATACGCAGTATTTT
TRBV6-1	TRBJ2-2	TRBD2	NA	16	CASRTLAGGHTGELFF	TGTGCCAGCAGAACTCTAGCGGGGGGGCACACCGGGGAGCTGTTTTTT
TRBV7-9	TRBJ1-4	NA	NA	14	CASSFRSQGGKLFF	TGTGCCAGCAGCTTTCGGTCGCAGGGCGGAAAACTGTTTTTT
TRBV4-1	TRBJ2-7	NA	NA	12	CASSRDGNEQYF	TGCGCCAGCAGCAGGGACGGGAACGAGCAGTACTTC
TRBV29-1	TRBJ2-1	NA	NA	14	CSAHSAGGGNEQFF	TGCAGCGCTCACAGCGCTGGGGGCGGCAATGAGCAGTTCTTC
TRBV6-5	TRBJ2-5	TRBD1	few	14	CASSYGTEQETQYF	TGTGCCAGCAGTTACGGGACAGAACAAGAGACCCAGTACTTC
TRBV4-1	TRBJ2-7	NA	NA	13	CASSQPRTNEQYF	TGCGCCAGCAGCCAACCCCGGACAAACGAGCAGTACTTC
TRBV6-5	TRBJ2-2	NA	few	17	CASSYSVVGSGTGELFF	TGTGCCAGCAGTTACTCGGTGGTGGGGAGCGGCACCGGGGAGCTGTTTTTT
TRBV5-1	TRBJ2-2	NA	NA	14	CASNRESGTGELFF	TGCGCCAGCAATCGTGAGTCGGGCACCGGGGAGCTGTTTTTT
TRBV10-1	TRBJ2-1	NA	NA	14	CASSGQSSYNEQFF	TGCGCCAGCAGTGGACAGAGCTCCTACAATGAGCAGTTCTTC
TRBV7-9	TRBJ2-7	NA	few	13	CASSLGPAGEQYF	TGTGCCAGCAGCTTGGGGCCCGCTGGGGAGCAGTACTTC
TRBV29-1	TRBJ2-1	NA	few	13	CSGWGASYNEQFF	TGCAGCGGGTGGGGGGCGTCCTACAATGAGCAGTTCTTC
TRBV28	TRBJ2-3	TRBD1	NA	16	CASSLARTGEEDTQYF	TGTGCCAGCAGTTTGGCGCGGACAGGGGAGGAGGATACGCAGTATTTT
TRBV7-9	TRBJ2-1	NA	few	12	CASSYDYNEQFF	TGTGCCAGCAGTTATGACTACAATGAGCAGTTCTTC
TRBV11-2	TRBJ2-7	TRBD1	NA	15	CASSLGSGTDYEQYF	TGTGCCAGCAGCTTAGGATCCGGGACAGACTACGAGCAGTACTTC
TRBV5-6	TRBJ2-4	NA	NA	11	CASTQGSLEYF	TGTGCCAGCACCCAAGGGAGTCTGGAGTACTTC
TRBV30	TRBJ2-5	NA	few	18	CAWSTETSRVNSAETQYF	TGTGCCTGGAGTACCGAGACTAGTAGGGTGAATAGCGCAGAGACCCAGTACTTC
TRBV29-1	TRBJ2-1	TRBD2	NA	14	CSVVGGGSYNEQFF	TGCAGCGTTGTGGGGGGGGGCTCCTACAATGAGCAGTTCTTC
TRBV20-1	TRBJ2-7	NA	NA	10	CSAREMEQYF	TGCAGTGCTAGAGAAATGGAGCAGTACTTC
TRBV7-9	TRBJ1-3	NA	NA	15	CASSFGPEGGNTIYF	TGTGCCAGCAGTTTTGGCCCCGAAGGAGGAAACACCATATATTTT
TRBV6-5	TRBJ1-1	NA	few	16	CASSYSPPPVNTEAFF	TGTGCCAGCAGTTACTCGCCACCGCCCGTGAACACTGAAGCTTTCTTT
TRBV4-2	TRBJ2-7	TRBD2	NA	17	CASSSNTPGLGAYEQYF	TGTGCCAGCAGCTCAAACACCCCGGGACTAGGGGCCTACGAGCAGTACTTC
TRBV5-1	TRBJ2-1	TRBD2	NA	16	CASSLQLAGPYNEQFF	TGCGCCAGCAGCTTGCAACTAGCGGGGCCCTACAATGAGCAGTTCTTC
TRBV29-1	TRBJ1-2	NA	few	12	CSVEDGPGVSTF	TGCAGCGTTGAAGATGGCCCCGGGGTTTCTACTTTC
TRBV7-6	TRBJ2-3	NA	NA	18	CASSLRAIGETSTDTQYF	TGTGCCAGCAGCTTAAGGGCGATCGGGGAAACTAGCACAGATACGCAGTATTTT
TRBV6-1	TRBJ2-2	NA	NA	13	CARGGANTGELFF	TGTGCTAGGGGCGGCGCGAACACCGGGGAGCTGTTTTTT
TRBV6-1	TRBJ2-7	NA	once	15	CASSERAGRLNKQYF	TGTGCCAGCAGCGAGAGGGCAGGGAGGCTGAACAAGCAGTACTTC
TRBV10-2	TRBJ1-2	NA	few	16	CASSEALGRGYYGYTF	TGCGCCAGCAGTGAGGCACTCGGCAGGGGCTACTATGGCTACACCTTC
TRBV4-1	TRBJ2-7	TRBD1	NA	15	CASSQETGILSEQYF	TGCGCCAGCAGCCAGGAGACAGGGATCCTTAGCGAGCAGTACTTC
TRBV15	TRBJ2-5	NA	few	18	CATSRDVHAGPNQETQYF	TGTGCCACCAGCAGAGATGTGCATGCGGGACCGAACCAAGAGACCCAGTACTTC